Only a few counts were recorded for the clone carrying this T cell receptor beta chain. These data belong to a study of multiple sclerosis patients with progressive multifocal leukoencephalopathy. Germline V gives CDR1 ENHRY, CDR2 SYGVKD. V was clipped by 10 bases and J by 0 bases, with 10 bases between them. The CDR3 has 13 amino acids. Specified time point: before natalizumab initiation. Each PCR contained spiked synthetic TR CDR3 controls spanning every V-J pairing. Only in-frame clones appear in the TCRdb table, and some are missing; sequencing was by immunoSEQ multiplex PCR. The sample has some 31,000 clones; about 91% are singletons.

This receptor was identified in a human donor with multiple sclerosis. The sample was PBMCs. V gene TRBV10-3 combines with J gene TRBJ2-4; tentative D call: TRBD2 (6 bases). The CDR3 sequence is CATGEVAKNIQYF. In nucleotides, the CDR3 is TGTGCCACGGGGGAGGTAGCCAAAAACATTCAGTACTTC.